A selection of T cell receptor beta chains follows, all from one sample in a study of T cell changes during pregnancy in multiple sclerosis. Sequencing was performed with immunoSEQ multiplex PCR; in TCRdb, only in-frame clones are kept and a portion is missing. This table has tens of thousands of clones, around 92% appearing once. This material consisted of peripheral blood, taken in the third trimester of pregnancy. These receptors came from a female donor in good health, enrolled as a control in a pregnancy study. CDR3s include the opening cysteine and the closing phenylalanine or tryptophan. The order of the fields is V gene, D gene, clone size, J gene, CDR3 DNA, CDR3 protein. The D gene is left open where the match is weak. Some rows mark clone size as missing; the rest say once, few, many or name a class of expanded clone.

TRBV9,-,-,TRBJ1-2,TGTGCCAGCAGTCCGCAAAGGAGCCATGGCTACACCTTC,CASSPQRSHGYTF
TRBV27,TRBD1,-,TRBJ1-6,TGTGCCAGCAGTTGGGACCGAGGGGGCGAATCACCCCTCCACTTT,CASSWDRGGESPLHF
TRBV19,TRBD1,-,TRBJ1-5,TGTGCCAGTAGTATTGTTTTTTCGGGACAGGGGCCGAATCAGCCCCAGCATTTT,CASSIVFSGQGPNQPQHF
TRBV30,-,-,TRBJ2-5,TGTGCCTGGAGTGTACAGACGCCAAAAGAGACCCAGTACTTC,CAWSVQTPKETQYF
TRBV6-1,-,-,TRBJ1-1,TGTGCCAGCAGTGAATCAAGGGGTGGGAACACTGAAGCTTTCTTT,CASSESRGGNTEAFF
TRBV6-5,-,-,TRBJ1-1,TGTGCCAGCTTAGGAGCATCCTCTGAAGCTTTCTTT,CASLGASSEAFF
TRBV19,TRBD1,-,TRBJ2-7,TGTGCCAGTAGTTCCGGGACAGGGGGCAAGCAGTACTTC,CASSSGTGGKQYF
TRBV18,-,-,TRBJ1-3,TGTGCCAGCTCACCATATTCTCCCGAGGGTGGAAACACCATATATTTT,CASSPYSPEGGNTIYF
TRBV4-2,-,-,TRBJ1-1,TGTGCCAGCAGCCAAGATCGCGGGGGGAGTCTTGAAGCTTTCTTT,CASSQDRGGSLEAFF
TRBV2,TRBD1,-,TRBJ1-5,TGTGCCAGCAGTGTTCGGACAGGGGTCTATAGCAATCAGCCCCAGCATTTT,CASSVRTGVYSNQPQHF
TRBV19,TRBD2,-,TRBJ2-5,TGTGCCAGTAGTATACGGGGGGAGGTGGAGACCCAGTACTTC,CASSIRGEVETQYF
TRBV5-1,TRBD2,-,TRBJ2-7,TGCGCCAGCAGCCTCGGGACTAGCGGGAACTACGAGCAGTACTTC,CASSLGTSGNYEQYF
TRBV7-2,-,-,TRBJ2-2,TGTGCCAGCAGCTTATCGGGGGCGAACACCGGGGAGCTGTTTTTT,CASSLSGANTGELFF
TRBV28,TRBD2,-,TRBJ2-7,TGTGCCAGCAGCCGGGGGGGAGTCTCCTACGAGCAGTACTTC,CASSRGGVSYEQYF
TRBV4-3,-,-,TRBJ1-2,TGCGCCAGCAGCCAAGGTGGGCAGGGGATTTATGGCTACACCTTC,CASSQGGQGIYGYTF
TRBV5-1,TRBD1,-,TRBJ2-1,TGCGCCAGCAGCTTGGGGGAAACAGGGGAAAAGCAGTTCTTC,CASSLGETGEKQFF
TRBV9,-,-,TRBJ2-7,TGTGCCAGCAGCGAAGGACTCGGCTCCTACGAGCAGTACTTC,CASSEGLGSYEQYF
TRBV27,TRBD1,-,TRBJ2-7,TGTGCCAGCCAGACAGGGTCGCCCTCCTACGAGCAGTACTTC,CASQTGSPSYEQYF
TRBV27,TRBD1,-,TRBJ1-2,TGTGCCAGCAGTGACGGGACAGGGGTCCTCAGGGGAGGTGGCTACACCTTC,CASSDGTGVLRGGGYTF
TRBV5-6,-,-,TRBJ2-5,TGTGCCAGCAGCTATACTCCAGGGGTAGGAGGAGAGACCCAGTACTTC,CASSYTPGVGGETQYF
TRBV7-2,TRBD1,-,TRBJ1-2,TGTGCCAGCAGCTTAAAGGGACAGGGCACGGATGGCTACACCTTC,CASSLKGQGTDGYTF
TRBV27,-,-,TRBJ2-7,TGTGCCAGCAGTTCTTTTCGCCCGAACATCGCCGAGCAGTACTTC,CASSSFRPNIAEQYF
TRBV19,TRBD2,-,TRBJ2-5,TGTGCCAGTAGGCAAACTAGCGGGGGGTCAGGGGAGACCCAGTACTTC,CASRQTSGGSGETQYF
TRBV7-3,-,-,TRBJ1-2,TGTGCCAGCAGCTTATCCCGGGACTATGGCTACACCTTC,CASSLSRDYGYTF
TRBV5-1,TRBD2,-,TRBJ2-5,TGCGCCAGCAGCTTGGCAGATCCTAGCGGGGGGGCTAAGTACTTC,CASSLADPSGGAKYF
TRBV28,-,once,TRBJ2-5,TGTGCCAGCAGTTTATTGGGCAGATCTCAAGAGACCCAGTACTTC,CASSLLGRSQETQYF
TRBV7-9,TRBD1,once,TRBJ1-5,TGTGCCAGCAGCTTGAGCAGGGGGAATCAGCCCCAGCATTTT,CASSLSRGNQPQHF
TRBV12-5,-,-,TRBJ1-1,TGTGCTAGTGGACGGGAACGGGGGGTGAACACTGAAGCTTTCTTT,CASGRERGVNTEAFF
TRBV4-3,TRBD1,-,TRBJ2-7,TGCGCCAGCAGCCAAGAGTGGGACAGGGTCTACGAGCAGTACTTC,CASSQEWDRVYEQYF
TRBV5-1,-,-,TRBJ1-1,TGCGCCAGCAGCTTGGCCAGGGGCCTGAACACTGAAGCTTTCTTT,CASSLARGLNTEAFF
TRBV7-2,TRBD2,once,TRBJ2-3,TGTGCCAGCAGCTCGGAGGGATTAGCGGGCGTTGATACGCAGTATTTT,CASSSEGLAGVDTQYF
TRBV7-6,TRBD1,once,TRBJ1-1,TGTGCCAGCAGCTTATGGGAAGGGGGCTGGGACACTGAAGCTTTCTTT,CASSLWEGGWDTEAFF
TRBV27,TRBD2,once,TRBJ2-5,TGTGCCAGCAGTACGGTGCGGGGGGGCCGGGAGACCCAGTACTTC,CASSTVRGGRETQYF
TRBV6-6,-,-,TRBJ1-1,TGTGCCAGCATCAATCTAGTCCCCAACACTGAAGCTTTCTTT,CASINLVPNTEAFF
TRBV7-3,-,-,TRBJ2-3,TGTGCCAGCAGCCCTGGCGGGGGCCAAGATACGCAGTATTTT,CASSPGGGQDTQYF
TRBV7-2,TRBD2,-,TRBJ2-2,TGTGCCAGCAGCTTACGCGGGAGGGCGAACACCGGGGAGCTGTTTTTT,CASSLRGRANTGELFF
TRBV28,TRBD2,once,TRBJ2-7,TGTGCCAGCATTCGAATGGGGTGGGGGCGGGAGGCCCCCTACGAGCAGTACTTC,CASIRMGWGREAPYEQYF
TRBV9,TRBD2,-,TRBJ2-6,TGTGCCAGCAGCGTACAAGGAGCCGGGACTACGGGGGGTGGGGCCAACGTCCTGACTTTC,CASSVQGAGTTGGGANVLTF
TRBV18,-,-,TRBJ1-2,TGTGCCAGCTCACCAAGCCAAAACAGGGACCATGGCTACACCTTC,CASSPSQNRDHGYTF
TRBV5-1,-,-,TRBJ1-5,TGCGCCAGCAGCCCGGGGGCGGGGGCAGGTCAGCCCCAGCATTTT,CASSPGAGAGQPQHF
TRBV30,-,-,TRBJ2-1,TGTGCCTGGAGTGCCATTCCGGGAAATGAGCAGTTCTTC,CAWSAIPGNEQFF
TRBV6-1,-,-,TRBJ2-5,TGTGCCAGCAGTGAATTTCGACTAACCCTCCAAGAGACCCAGTACTTC,CASSEFRLTLQETQYF
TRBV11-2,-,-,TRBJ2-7,TGTGCCAGCAGCTCACCCCGACAGGCACCTCACGAGCAGTACTTC,CASSSPRQAPHEQYF
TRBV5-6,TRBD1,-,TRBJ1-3,TGTGCCAGCAGCTTCTCGACAGGGACTGGAAACACCATATATTTT,CASSFSTGTGNTIYF
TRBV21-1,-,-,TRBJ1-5,TGTGCCAGCAGCAATCCAGACAGGGGGCCGGAGAGCAATCAGCCCCAGCATTTT,CASSNPDRGPESNQPQHF
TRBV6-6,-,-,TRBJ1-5,TGTGCCAGCAACTCAGCGGGGGGTCAGCCCCAGCATTTT,CASNSAGGQPQHF
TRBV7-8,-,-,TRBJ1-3,TGTGCCAGCAGCTTAGCGAGGGCGACACATTATCGGGGAAACACCATATATTTT,CASSLARATHYRGNTIYF